Below are 25 T cell receptor beta chains sequenced from a single sample in a study of memory CD4+ T cells and cytomegalovirus serostatus. The method was immunoSEQ multiplex PCR; TCRdb's version includes in-frame clones alone and lacks a portion of them. The repertoire holds 50,000 or so clones, with over 75% as singletons. The sort gate was single viable CD3+CD4+CD8-CD45RO+ cells for memory CD4+ T cells. The sequencing sample was made of memory CD4+ T cells from blood. The receptors shown here come from an adult in good health and CMV-seronegative.

This rearrangement joins TRBV4-1 to TRBJ2-7, with 9 bases lining up with TRBD1. J lost 4 bases, V lost 0 bases, and 16 bases had no gene match. The CDR3 length is 19 residues. Germline loops: CDR1 MGHRA, CDR2 YSYEKL. The DNA for the CDR3 is TGCGCCAGCAGCCAAGAACCTATGACAACAGGGGGCATTAGGTACGAGCAGTACTTC. Amino acids: CASSQEPMTTGGIRYEQYF.

Written as DNA, the CDR3 is TGTGCCAGTACCCCGGGACAGGGGAGTTCTGAGCAGTACTTC. It encodes CASTPGQGSSEQYF. V is TRBV19 and J is TRBJ2-7; 10 bases are shared with TRBD1. Germline V gene sequence: CDR1 LNHDA, CDR2 SQIVND (reference sequence). With 7 bases clipped from V and 7 bases from J, the junction kept 10 bases outside the gene matches. CDR3 length: 14 amino acids. Drawing the rest from reference TRBV19 and TRBJ2-7, the complete variable domain is DGGITQSPKYLFRKEGQNVTLSCEQNLNHDAMYWYRQDPGQGLRLIYYSQIVNDFQKGDIAEGYSVSREKKESFPLTVTSAQKNPTAFYLCASTPGQGSSEQYFGPGTRLTVT.

This clone was recorded a few times. The CDR3 spells CASSLTGVGGELFF. The CDR3 DNA sequence: TGTGCCAGCAGTCTTACAGGCGTCGGCGGGGAGCTGTTTTTT. J is TRBJ2-2 and V is TRBV6-5, with D possibly TRBD1 on 5 matching bases. The CDR3 totals 14 residues. V lost 5 bases and J 7 bases, leaving 14 bases between the germline ends. The germline gives CDR1 MNHEY, CDR2 SVGAGI.

V is TRBV9 and J is TRBJ1-6; 7 bases fit TRBD1. This CDR3 is 16 amino acids long. The junction had 8 bases not matched to a gene; V was cut back by 2 bases and J by 6 bases. Germline V CDR1 and CDR2: SGDLS, YYNGEE. The CDR3 DNA follows: TGTGCCAGCAGCGTTAATTGGGACAGAACTAATTCACCCCTCCACTTT. Its translation: CASSVNWDRTNSPLHF. Full variable domain (missing parts from reference TRBV9 and TRBJ1-6): DSGVTQTPKHLITATGQRVTLRCSPRSGDLSVYWYQQSLDQGLQFLIQYYNGEERAKGNILERFSAQQFPDLHSELNLSSLELGDSALYFCASSVNWDRTNSPLHFGNGTRLTVT.

The J gene is TRBJ1-2, the V gene TRBV7-9; the D is unclear. Trimming removed 0 bases at V and 2 bases at J, with 7 bases between. Germline CDR1 reads SEHNR; CDR2 reads FQNEAQ (reference sequence). This CDR3 is 14 amino acids long. CDR3 in amino acids: CASSLAKANYGYTF. The CDR3 DNA reads as TGTGCCAGCAGCTTAGCGAAGGCGAACTATGGCTACACCTTC.

The V and J genes are TRBV6-1 and TRBJ1-6; 8 bases agree with TRBD1. CDR3 length: 14 amino acids. The junction had 1 base not matched to a gene; V was cut back by 1 base and J by 8 bases. Germline V CDR1 and CDR2: MNHNS, SASEGT. The CDR3 sequence: CASSEGQGYSPLHF. The CDR3 DNA is TGTGCCAGCAGTGAAGGACAGGGGTATTCACCCCTCCACTTT.

V and J are TRBV5-8 and TRBJ2-4, with D unresolved. Trimming left V 4 bases short and J 7 bases short, with 18 bases between. Germline V lookup: CDR1 SGHTS, CDR2 YDEGEE. CDR3 length: 15 amino acids. CDR3 nucleotides: TGTGCCAGCAGCCTCACGTCCATAAAGGGCAACATTCAGTACTTC. Amino acid sequence: CASSLTSIKGNIQYF.

The chain joins TRBV6-5 to TRBJ2-2, with D perhaps matching TRBD2 (5 bases). The CDR3 extends over 12 amino acids. V was shortened by 11 bases and J by 0 bases, with 7 bases between the two germline ends. Germline CDR1 is MNHEY and CDR2 is SVGAGI. The CDR3 coding sequence is TGTGCCTGCGGGTCGAACACCGGGGAGCTGTTTTTT. Its translation: CACGSNTGELFF.

This chain uses TRBV7-8 with TRBJ2-7; TRBD1 aligns across 10 bases. J was trimmed by 1 base and V by 5 bases; bases with no gene match: 5. Germline CDR1 and CDR2: SGHVS and FQNEAQ. This CDR3 spans 15 amino acids. This chain's CDR3 is CASSPRDRGSYEQYF. The CDR3, as DNA: TGTGCCAGCAGCCCCCGGGACAGGGGATCCTACGAGCAGTACTTC.

This clone has more than one count but fewer than ten. The chain links TRBV19 to TRBJ2-3; 10 bases match TRBD2. The CDR3 sequence is 15 residues long. The trim removed 3 bases at V and 8 bases at J, leaving 8 bases unmatched. Germline V gives CDR1 LNHDA, CDR2 SQIVND (reference sequence). The CDR3 DNA reads as TGTGCCAGTAGTATGTGGGGGACTAGCGTACGTACGCAGTATTTT. This gives the protein CASSMWGTSVRTQYF.

This clone appeared a single time. The rearrangement uses TRBV7-8 and TRBJ1-2; D may be TRBD1 (6 bases). The V gene's germline CDR1 is SGHVS and CDR2 FQNEAQ. Between the trimmed V and J ends, which lost 8 bases and 3 bases, there was a span of 13 bases. CDR3 length: 13 amino acids. CDR3 coding DNA: TGTGCCAGCGCGAGGACAGAAGACTATGGCTACACCTTC. Translation gives CASARTEDYGYTF.

This clone came up a few times. The rearrangement joins TRBV12-5 to TRBJ1-2, with D perhaps TRBD1 (6 bases). Trimming took 3 bases from V and 5 from J, leaving 13 bases between them. CDR3 size: 14 residues. The V gene's germline CDR1 is LGHNT and CDR2 FRNRAP. The CDR3 sequence: CASGLAGVGYGYTF. As DNA, the CDR3 is TGTGCTAGTGGTTTAGCAGGGGTAGGATATGGCTACACCTTC.

The chain carries TRBV13 and TRBJ1-5; perhaps TRBD1 as D (6 bases). The CDR3 is 14 residues long. Germline V gives CDR1 PRHDT, CDR2 FYEKMQ (reference sequence). Trimming cost V 3 bases and J 7 bases, with 13 bases left between them. CDR3 coding DNA: TGTGCCAGCAGCTTGAGGGGGAGGCAGCAGCCCCAGCATTTT. Translated: CASSLRGRQQPQHF.

This clone occurred a few times. The chain is built from TRBV7-9 and TRBJ1-1; a weak D match, TRBD1 (5 bases). This CDR3 has 14 amino acids. Germline V gene sequence: CDR1 SEHNR, CDR2 FQNEAQ (reference sequence). Trimming removed 4 bases from V and 1 base from J, with 10 bases in between. CDR3 amino acids: CASSSGLRNTEAFF. CDR3 coding DNA: TGTGCCAGCAGCTCGGGACTGCGGAACACTGAAGCTTTCTTT.

This rearrangement joins TRBV6-4 to TRBJ1-2; possible D gene TRBD1, 6 bases. This CDR3 region has 15 residues. V lost 5 bases and J lost 8, with 21 bases in between. Germline CDR1 MRHNA, CDR2 SNTAGT. The CDR3 protein is CASSPSSGALRGYTF. The DNA of the CDR3 is TGTGCCAGCAGTCCATCCTCGGGGGCTCTCCGAGGCTACACCTTC.

The chain uses TRBV7-8 and TRBJ2-7; 8 bases are a match to TRBD1. The CDR3 covers 16 residues. In germline, CDR1 is SGHVS, CDR2 FQNEAQ. J gave up 6 bases and V 5 bases, and 15 bases lay outside the gene matches. The CDR3 bases are TGTGCCAGCAGCCCGACAGGGGAGAGGTCCTTCATCGAGCAGTACTTC. Its protein product is CASSPTGERSFIEQYF.

The chain links TRBV19 to TRBJ2-7; D is perhaps TRBD1 or TRBD2 (5 bases each). Trimming took off 4 bases at V and 1 base at J, with 14 bases between the two ends. The CDR3 has 15 amino acids. Germline V lookup: CDR1 LNHDA, CDR2 SQIVND (reference sequence). CDR3 amino acids: CASSTLGVGSYEQYF. In nucleotides, the CDR3 is TGTGCCAGTAGTACCCTGGGGGTGGGGTCCTACGAGCAGTACTTC.

The chain couples TRBV28 to TRBJ2-5; D is perhaps TRBD2 (5 bases). Trimming removed 4 bases from V and 5 bases from J, with 14 bases in between. Per the germline V gene, CDR1 is MDHEN and CDR2 is SYDVKM. The CDR3 extends over 14 amino acids. The CDR3 sequence: CASSSPGLSETQYF. The CDR3 DNA follows: TGTGCCAGCAGTTCACCGGGATTGAGCGAGACCCAGTACTTC.

This chain joins TRBV19 and TRBJ2-2; tentative D call: TRBD1 (7 bases). V lost 5 bases and J lost 3, with 13 bases in between. Germline CDR1 and CDR2: LNHDA and SQIVND (reference sequence). The CDR3 sequence is 15 residues long. CDR3 sequence (DNA): TGTGCCAGTAGTTCGGAGGGGGCAGACACCGGGGAGCTGTTTTTT. This sequence encodes CASSSEGADTGELFF.

The J gene is TRBJ1-1, the V gene TRBV7-9, with 7 bases identical to TRBD1. The CDR3 has 13 amino acids. Germline V gene lookup returns CDR1 SEHNR and CDR2 FQNEAQ (reference sequence). Trimming cost V 4 bases and J 8 bases; bases outside gene matches: 7. The CDR3 protein is CASSSPGQREAFF. CDR3 in DNA: TGTGCCAGCAGCTCACCGGGACAGAGAGAAGCTTTCTTT.

V is TRBV18 and J is TRBJ2-2; D call uncertain. Germline CDR1 is KGHSH and CDR2 is LQKENI. V shed 2 bases and J shed 2 bases, with 3 bases lying between them. The CDR3 contains 13 residues. The CDR3 DNA follows: TGTGCCAGCTCACCAGAAAACACCGGGGAGCTGTTTTTT. Its protein product is CASSPENTGELFF.

The chain recombines TRBV29-1 with TRBJ1-1; 7 bases are shared with TRBD1. The germline V gene has CDR1 SQVTM and CDR2 ANQGSEA. With V trimmed by 7 bases and J by 7 bases, 12 bases remained unmatched. CDR3 length: 13 residues. The CDR3 sequence: CSGQQVQGGEAFF. The DNA for the CDR3 is TGCAGCGGCCAACAGGTTCAGGGGGGTGAAGCTTTCTTT.

The DNA of the CDR3 is TGTGCCAGCAGCTTAGGGGGGCAGAACACTGAAGCTTTCTTT. Translating gives CASSLGGQNTEAFF. The chain couples TRBV7-8 to TRBJ1-1; tentatively, D is TRBD1 (6 bases). CDR1 and CDR2 (germline): SGHVS, FQNEAQ. Trimming stripped 1 base from V and 1 base from J, with 7 bases between. The CDR3 runs to 14 residues.

The chain couples TRBV9 to TRBJ1-1, with 7 bases matching TRBD1. Germline CDR1 and CDR2: SGDLS and YYNGEE. The CDR3 has 15 residues. Losses at the gene ends were 4 bases for V and 0 bases for J; bases not matched to a gene: 6. The CDR3 DNA follows: TGTGCCAGCAGCCCCCGACAGGGATTGAACACTGAAGCTTTCTTT. Translated, it gives CASSPRQGLNTEAFF.

The chain is built from TRBV18 and TRBJ2-5; D unresolved. The germline V gene encodes CDR1 KGHSH and CDR2 LQKENI. Trimming took off 3 bases at V and 3 bases at J, with 11 bases between the two ends. The CDR3 extends over 14 amino acids. CDR3 DNA: TGTGCCAGCTCACCGACCTCCAAGGAAGAGACCCAGTACTTC. Translating gives CASSPTSKEETQYF. Full variable domain (remainder filled in from reference TRBV18 and TRBJ2-5): NAGVMQNPRHLVRRRGQEARLRCSPMKGHSHVYWYRQLPEEGLKFMVYLQKENIIDESGMPKERFSAEFPKEGPSILRIQQVVRGDSAAYFCASSPTSKEETQYFGPGTRLLVL.